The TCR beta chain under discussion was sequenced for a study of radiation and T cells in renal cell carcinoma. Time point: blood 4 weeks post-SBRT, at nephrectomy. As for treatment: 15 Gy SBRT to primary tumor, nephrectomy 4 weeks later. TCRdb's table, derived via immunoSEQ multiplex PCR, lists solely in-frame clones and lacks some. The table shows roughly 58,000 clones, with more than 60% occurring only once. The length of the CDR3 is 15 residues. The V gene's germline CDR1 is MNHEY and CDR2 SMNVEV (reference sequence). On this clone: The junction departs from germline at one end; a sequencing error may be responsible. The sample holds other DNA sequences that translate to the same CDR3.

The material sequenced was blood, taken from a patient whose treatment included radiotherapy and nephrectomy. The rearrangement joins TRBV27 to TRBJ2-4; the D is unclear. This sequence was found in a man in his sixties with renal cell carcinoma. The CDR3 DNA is TGTGCTAGCAGTTCGCTGGAACTAGCCAAAAACATTCAGTACTTC. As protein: CASSSLELAKNIQYF.